The clone carrying this TCR beta chain was seen more than once but under ten times. These data belong to a study of T cells after somatic rescue of genetic block. V lost 8 bases, J lost 9 bases, and 32 bases lay in between. The CDR3 sequence is 18 residues long. Germline V CDR1 and CDR2: GTSNPN, SVGIG (reference sequence). Sequenced by immunoSEQ multiplex PCR; TCRdb stores in-frame clones only, minus some. The sample has fewer than 15,000 clones; around 74% are singletons. This chain connects TRBV30 to TRBJ1-6, with D possibly TRBD1 on 5 matching bases. This TCR was sampled from a boy younger than 18. The material sequenced was peripheral blood mononuclear cells (PBMCs). The CDR3 sequence is CAALPRTGLGIYSSPLHF. In DNA form, the CDR3 reads TGTGCCGCCCTCCCAAGGACGGGGCTGGGTATATATTCTTCACCCCTCCACTTT.